The text below deals with one TCR beta chain. Its specificity is unknown. CDR3 size: 15 residues. Germline loops: CDR1 SGHDN, CDR2 FVKESK. V lost 3 bases to trimming and J lost 7 bases; unmatched junction nucleotides: 6. The source of the sample is a study of OX40 agonist ivuxolimab in advanced cancers. About the study: The dose-escalation group included hepatocellular carcinoma, melanoma, renal cell carcinoma and head and neck cancer. Findings and limits, study-wide: Among the lowest levels of clonal expansion were found in partial responders at 0.1-3.0 mg/kg.

The protocol was immunoSEQ multiplex PCR, while the TCRdb copy is restricted to in-frame clones and leaves out a portion. The sample has more than 55,000 clones; about 91% are singletons. This rearrangement joins TRBV14 to TRBJ1-6; 7 bases align to TRBD1. This clonotype originated in an adult with an advanced solid tumor such as melanoma, head and neck, liver or kidney cancer. Source: CD4+ or CD8+ T cells sorted from blood, taken in a trial of the OX40 agonist ivuxolimab. The CDR3 DNA follows: TGTGCCAGCAGCCAGACAGGGCGGTTAAATTCACCCCTCCACTTT. Its translation: CASSQTGRLNSPLHF.